A single sample gave rise to the 27 T cell receptor beta chains below, sequenced in a study of T cell clones after liver transplantation. Sequencing was performed with immunoSEQ multiplex PCR; in TCRdb, only in-frame clones are kept and a portion is missing. The table lists roughly 120,000 clones, 90% of them singletons. Sequenced here: CD4+ T cells from blood, sampled 12 months after liver transplant. The source of these receptors is a human patient who received a liver transplant. T cells may partly derive from the graft donor.

This sequence joins TRBV6-4 and TRBJ2-3; the D gene is possibly TRBD2 (5 bases). Trimming removed 4 bases at V and 0 bases at J, with 11 bases between. CDR3 length: 15 amino acids. Germline CDR1 is MRHNA and CDR2 is SNTAGT. CDR3 sequence: CASSGTSASTDTQYF. In DNA, the CDR3 is TGTGCCAGCAGTGGGACTTCAGCTAGCACAGATACGCAGTATTTT.

The chain has TRBV7-8 and TRBJ2-1; TRBD2 matches at 16 bases. The CDR3 covers 16 residues. CDR1 is SGHVS, CDR2 FQNEAQ, per germline. The ends lost 5 bases at V and 8 bases at J; junction bases unmatched: 6. This CDR3 reads CASSRIGTSGRDEQFF. DNA of the CDR3: TGTGCCAGCAGCCGTATCGGGACTAGCGGGAGGGATGAGCAGTTCTTC.

This rearrangement joins TRBV6-1 to TRBJ2-5, with 9 nucleotides matching TRBD2. The CDR3 is made up of 17 amino acids. Trimming at V came to 1 base and at J to 4 bases, leaving 10 bases not matched to a gene. Germline V gene sequence: CDR1 MNHNS, CDR2 SASEGT. In DNA, the CDR3 is TGTGCCAGCAGTGAAGACGTAGTAGCGGGAGTCCCAGAGACCCAGTACTTC. This translates into CASSEDVVAGVPETQYF.

CDR3 sequence (DNA): TGTGCCAGCAGCTTAAGCCCTCTTGGGGGGCGGGAGACCCAGTACTTC. Encoded protein: CASSLSPLGGRETQYF. The V call is TRBV9, the J call TRBJ2-5, with D perhaps being TRBD1 or TRBD2 (6 bases each). CDR1 is SGDLS, CDR2 YYNGEE, per germline. V dropped 4 bases and J dropped 5 bases, with 21 bases sitting between them. This CDR3 is 16 amino acids long.

The chain joins TRBV6-5 to TRBJ1-3, with 8 bases aligning to TRBD1. V was pared by 5 bases and J by 2 bases, with 5 bases of the junction left unmatched. The CDR3 loop spans 15 amino acids. CDR1 is MNHEY, CDR2 SVGAGI, per germline. The CDR3 sequence: CASSQTGGAGNTIYF. CDR3 coding DNA: TGTGCCAGCAGTCAAACAGGGGGGGCTGGAAACACCATATATTTT.

This chain's CDR3 is CASSVRDATTGELFF. The CDR3 bases are TGTGCCAGCAGCGTCCGGGACGCCACCACCGGGGAGCTGTTTTTT. The gene calls are TRBV9 and TRBJ2-2; D may correspond to TRBD1 or TRBD2 (5 bases each). Looked up from germline, CDR1 is SGDLS and CDR2 is YYNGEE. There are 15 residues in the CDR3. Deletions cut 2 bases from V and 4 bases from J, with 12 bases between.

This chain links TRBV4-2 with TRBJ2-6; D uncertain. V gave up 4 bases and J gave up 1 base, with 2 bases separating them. Germline V CDR1 and CDR2: LGHNA, YNFKEQ. The CDR3 has 13 amino acids. The CDR3 region is CASSPSGANVLTF. The CDR3 DNA reads TGTGCCAGCAGCCCTTCTGGGGCCAACGTCCTGACTTTC.

V and J are TRBV11-2 and TRBJ1-1; the D gene is possibly TRBD1 (5 bases). CDR3 length: 14 residues. The ends were cut back, 2 bases at V and 11 bases at J, with 18 bases in the middle. Germline CDR1 reads SGHAT; CDR2 reads FQNNGV. CDR3 DNA: TGTGCCAGCAGCTTACCCCGGACACAACATGGGGCTTTCTTT. Amino acids: CASSLPRTQHGAFF.

The J gene is TRBJ1-2, the V gene TRBV15, with unresolved D. Germline CDR1 reads LNHNV; CDR2 reads YYDKDF (reference sequence). This CDR3 is built from 16 residues. Trimming stripped 0 bases from V and 8 bases from J, with 19 bases between. This CDR3 reads CATSRDTGWARSGYTF. As DNA, the CDR3 is TGTGCCACCAGCAGAGATACGGGTTGGGCCCGTTCGGGCTACACCTTC.

This clone was detected only once. The chain is built from TRBV2 and TRBJ1-5, with 11 positions matching TRBD1. Per the germline V gene, CDR1 is SNHLY and CDR2 is FYNNEI. Unmatched junction bases numbered 4, after V lost 5 bases and J lost 7 bases. This CDR3 spans 14 amino acids. The CDR3 DNA is TGTGCCAGCAGTAGGACAGGGGGCGGGCAGCCCCAGCATTTT. Translation: CASSRTGGGQPQHF.

This chain uses TRBV5-1 with TRBJ1-1; D ambiguous. This CDR3 comprises 15 residues. Trimming left V 4 bases short and J 0 bases short, with 13 bases between. Germline-derived CDR1 and CDR2 are SGHRS and YFSETQ. CDR3 DNA: TGCGCCAGCAGCGACACGTTGGGTATGAACACTGAAGCTTTCTTT. It codes for CASSDTLGMNTEAFF.

The V and J genes are TRBV28 and TRBJ2-1; D perhaps matches TRBD2 (5 bases). V lost 8 bases to trimming and J lost 2 bases, with 16 bases between them. The CDR3 has 15 residues. CDR1 and CDR2 (germline): MDHEN, SYDVKM. CDR3 in amino acids: CASPPRGFPYNEQFF. DNA for the CDR3: TGTGCCAGCCCCCCAAGAGGGTTCCCCTACAATGAGCAGTTCTTC.

The chain recombines TRBV20-1 with TRBJ2-1; D is ambiguous. V was pared by 0 bases and J by 11 bases, with 8 bases between. CDR3 length: 11 amino acids. The germline V gene encodes CDR1 DFQATT and CDR2 SNEGSKA (reference sequence). CDR3 residues: CSARDRGQQFF. The CDR3, as DNA: TGCAGTGCTAGAGATCGCGGTCAGCAGTTCTTC.

V is TRBV7-8 and J is TRBJ1-5, with D perhaps matching TRBD1 (6 bases). V lost 2 bases to trimming and J lost 0 bases, with 11 bases between them. The CDR3 extends over 16 amino acids. The germline CDR1 and CDR2 sequences are SGHVS and FQNEAQ. Written as DNA, the CDR3 is TGTGCCAGCAGCTTAAGGGCAGGGGATAGCAATCAGCCCCAGCATTTT. Translated, it gives CASSLRAGDSNQPQHF.

The rearrangement links TRBV7-9 to TRBJ2-5, with TRBD2 matching 9 bases. The J segment lost 3 bases and the V segment lost 6 bases, leaving 5 bases of the junction unmatched. The CDR3 sequence is 14 residues long. CDR1 is SEHNR, CDR2 FQNEAQ, per germline (reference sequence). The CDR3: CASSERLAEETQYF. Here the CDR3 DNA reads TGTGCCAGCAGTGAAAGACTAGCGGAAGAGACCCAGTACTTC.

The genes are TRBV7-2 and TRBJ1-3, with TRBD1 identical over 9 bases. The CDR3 extends over 14 amino acids. Losses at the gene ends were 5 bases for V and 2 bases for J; bases not matched to a gene: 1. The V gene's germline CDR1 is SGHTA and CDR2 FQGNSA. The CDR3 DNA reads as TGTGCCAGCAGCCGGGACAGGGCTGGAAACACCATATATTTT. Amino acid sequence: CASSRDRAGNTIYF.

V gene TRBV6-1 combines with J gene TRBJ1-1; D remains ambiguous. The CDR3 loop spans 11 amino acids. Trimming pared 5 bases from V and 4 bases from J, leaving 5 bases between. Germline V gene lookup returns CDR1 MNHNS and CDR2 SASEGT. The CDR3 protein is CASSISTEAFF. CDR3 bases: TGTGCCAGCAGTATTAGCACTGAAGCTTTCTTT.

The chain is built from TRBV4-2 and TRBJ2-4, with D possibly TRBD1 on 5 matching bases. The CDR3 contains 14 residues. The ends were cut back, 0 bases at V and 8 bases at J, with 11 bases in the middle. Germline values: CDR1 LGHNA, CDR2 YNFKEQ. DNA for the CDR3: TGTGCCAGCAGCCAAGATTCAGGGTCCGACATTCAGTACTTC. It encodes CASSQDSGSDIQYF.

The rearrangement joins TRBV7-9 to TRBJ1-2; D is perhaps TRBD1 (6 bases). Per germline, CDR1 SEHNR and CDR2 FQNEAQ (reference sequence). This CDR3 is 12 amino acids long. V was clipped by 1 base and J by 6 bases, with 6 bases between them. CDR3 loop: CASSLGTDGYTF. CDR3 bases: TGTGCCAGCAGCTTAGGGACAGATGGCTACACCTTC.

The chain is built from TRBV2 and TRBJ1-4, with TRBD1 matching over 8 bases. V dropped 7 bases and J dropped 5; count of bases not matched to a gene: 6. This CDR3 contains 14 residues. CDR1 and CDR2 from the germline V gene are SNHLY and FYNNEI. The CDR3 DNA reads TGTGCCAGCAAGGCGACAGGGGAAAATGAAAAACTGTTTTTT. Translating gives CASKATGENEKLFF.

The V call is TRBV11-2, the J call TRBJ2-1; no reliable D call. CDR1 SGHAT and CDR2 FQNNGV come from the germline V gene. V gave up 4 bases and J gave up 7 bases, with 8 bases separating them. The CDR3 contains 12 residues. DNA for the CDR3: TGTGCCAGCAGCTCGTGGGTGAATGAGCAGTTCTTC. Translating it yields CASSSWVNEQFF.

The gene calls are TRBV7-8 and TRBJ2-1; D gene unclear. This CDR3 region has 19 residues. Per germline, CDR1 SGHVS and CDR2 FQNEAQ. Trimming took 0 bases from V and 0 from J, leaving 18 bases between them. The CDR3 DNA follows: TGTGCCAGCAGCTTAGCTCTCTTGGTGGGGATCAGCTCCTACAATGAGCAGTTCTTC. It specifies CASSLALLVGISSYNEQFF.

This clone has only a few counts. The rearrangement uses TRBV19 and TRBJ1-1, with D possibly being TRBD1 (6 bases). Germline CDR1 reads LNHDA; CDR2 reads SQIVND (reference sequence). The V end was cut by 5 bases, the J end by 4 bases, with 20 bases between. This CDR3 region has 16 residues. The DNA for the CDR3 is TGTGCCAGTAGTCCCTCCTCGACAGGATTAGGCACTGAAGCTTTCTTT. Translation gives CASSPSSTGLGTEAFF.

The table lists this clone with a count of one. The gene calls are TRBV4-1 and TRBJ1-2; D call uncertain. The germline V gene has CDR1 MGHRA and CDR2 YSYEKL. Trimming cost V 0 bases and J 7 bases, with 6 bases left between them. The CDR3 extends over 12 amino acids. The CDR3 region is CASSQDDVGYTF. The CDR3 bases are TGCGCCAGCAGCCAAGACGATGTTGGCTACACCTTC.

This chain links TRBV10-1 with TRBJ2-5; D is uncertain. The germline V and J ends were trimmed by 5 bases and 2 bases, with 12 bases remaining between them. Germline CDR1 WNHNN, CDR2 SYGVQD (reference sequence). The CDR3 spans 14 residues. The CDR3 sequence is CASSRTGRQETQYF. The CDR3, as DNA: TGCGCCAGCAGTAGGACGGGCCGTCAAGAGACCCAGTACTTC.

This clone was recorded only once. V and J are TRBV5-5 and TRBJ2-7; tentatively, D is TRBD1 or TRBD2 (5 bases each). V was trimmed by 2 bases and J by 2 bases, leaving 11 bases between them. Germline-derived CDR1 and CDR2 are SGHKS and YYEKEE (reference sequence). CDR3 length: 14 residues. In nucleotides, the CDR3 is TGTGCCAGCAGCTTCCGGGACGCTACCTACGAGCAGTACTTC. This translates into CASSFRDATYEQYF.

This sequence joins TRBV5-8 and TRBJ2-7; 10 nucleotides line up with TRBD2. The length of the CDR3 is 19 residues. Germline lookup yields CDR1 SGHTS and CDR2 YDEGEE. V gave up 0 bases and J gave up 1 base; unmatched junction bases: 13. CDR3 loop: CASSLGTSGKIIVSYEQYF. Written as DNA, the CDR3 is TGTGCCAGCAGCTTGGGTACTAGCGGGAAAATAATTGTTTCCTACGAGCAGTACTTC.